A single sample gave rise to the 19 T cell receptor beta chains below, sequenced in a study of T cells in Graves' hyperthyroidism and ophthalmopathy. Amplification yielded TCR beta CDR3 regions, with RNA transcripts as the source. A first-round RT-PCR of the TCR CDR3 used the HTBI primer set. TCRdb independently ran MiXCR on the multiplex PCR reads; one entry per CDR3 protein. The sample includes around 800,000 distinct CDR3 sequences, about two fifths of them seen just once. Specimen: blood. These receptors were obtained from a man between 18 and 29 years old with Graves' hyperthyroidism.

The sample holds many counts of this clonotype. This chain uses TRBV7-9 with TRBJ2-7; D gene ambiguous. Germline lookup yields CDR1 SEHNR and CDR2 FQNEAQ (reference sequence). The CDR3 has 14 amino acids. V lost 4 bases to trimming and J lost 0 bases, with 10 bases between them. The CDR3, as DNA: TGTGCCAGCAGCTCTGGACGGTTCTCCTACGAGCAGTACTTC. Residues: CASSSGRFSYEQYF.

The rearrangement uses TRBV2 and TRBJ2-7, with 8 bases lining up with TRBD1. The CDR3 is made up of 15 amino acids. Germline V gene lookup returns CDR1 SNHLY and CDR2 FYNNEI. V lost 5 bases, J lost 4 bases, and 10 bases stayed unmatched. The CDR3, as DNA: TGTGCCAGCAGTCAGGGCGCAGGGGGCCGGTACGAGCAGTACTTC. Amino acids: CASSQGAGGRYEQYF.

The chain recombines TRBV7-2 with TRBJ2-7; tentatively, D is TRBD1 (6 bases). V was trimmed by 1 base and J by 5 bases, leaving 15 bases between them. The CDR3 is 15 residues long. From germline, CDR1 is SGHTA and CDR2 FQGNSA. Here the CDR3 DNA reads TGTGCCAGCAGCTTAGTCTTGACAGGTTGGAACGAGCAGTACTTC. As protein: CASSLVLTGWNEQYF.

The chain carries TRBV7-2 and TRBJ2-7, with a possible D match to TRBD1 (5 bases). Germline V gene lookup returns CDR1 SGHTA and CDR2 FQGNSA. This CDR3 has 13 residues. V dropped 8 bases and J dropped 2 bases, with 13 bases sitting between them. CDR3 protein: CASGAGPTYEQYF. The CDR3 DNA sequence: TGTGCCAGCGGCGCAGGGCCCACCTACGAGCAGTACTTC. Complete variable domain (other parts from reference TRBV7-2 and TRBJ2-7): GAGVSQSPSNKVTEKGKDVELRCDPISGHTALYWYRQSLGQGLEFLIYFQGNSAPDKSGLPSDRFSAERTGGSVSTLTIQRTQQEDSAVYLCASGAGPTYEQYFGPGTRLTVT.

The table lists this clonotype with a few counts. As DNA, the CDR3 is TGCAGCGTTGAACGGGCAGGGGCAGATGGCTACACCTTC. This gives the protein CSVERAGADGYTF. V gene TRBV29-1 combines with J gene TRBJ1-2, with a weak D call TRBD1 (6 bases). The CDR3 spans 13 residues. CDR1 and CDR2 from the germline V gene are SQVTM and ANQGSEA. Trimming pared 2 bases from V and 6 bases from J, leaving 13 bases between.

The chain carries TRBV7-8 and TRBJ2-5; 9 bases align to TRBD1. Germline V gives CDR1 SGHVS, CDR2 FQNEAQ. The CDR3 is 15 residues long. V dropped 5 bases and J dropped 4; count of bases not matched to a gene: 8. The CDR3 bases are TGTGCCAGCAGCCTAGGACAGGGGCACACAGAGACCCAGTACTTC. As protein: CASSLGQGHTETQYF. Full variable domain (outside the CDR3, taken from reference TRBV7-8 and TRBJ2-5): GAGVSQSPRYKVAKRGQDVALRCDPISGHVSLFWYQQALGQGPEFLTYFQNEAQLDKSGLPSDRFFAERPEGSVSTLKIQRTQQEDSAVYLCASSLGQGHTETQYFGPGTRLLVL.

On this clonotype: Just one base apart from a much larger clone, this may be a read error. J is TRBJ2-5 and V is TRBV24-1, with D perhaps TRBD1 (6 bases). Trimming pared 3 bases from V and 11 bases from J, leaving 18 bases between. This CDR3 region has 14 residues. Germline V gives CDR1 KGHDR, CDR2 SFDVKD. CDR3 residues: CATSDPGHGKEQYF. CDR3 nucleotide sequence: TGTGCCACCAGTGATCCGGGACACGGCAAAGAGCAGTACTTC.

In its sample, this clonotype was seen a few times. The chain uses TRBV6-5 and TRBJ1-1; TRBD1 matches 9 bases. V shed 0 bases, J shed 3 bases, and the junction held 2 bases outside the gene matches. The CDR3 contains 15 residues. Germline lookup yields CDR1 MNHEY and CDR2 SVGAGI. The DNA for the CDR3 is TGTGCCAGCAGTTACTCCCGACAGGGGGACACTGAAGCTTTCTTT. Translated: CASSYSRQGDTEAFF.

In this sample, this clonotype turned up many times. The rearrangement uses TRBV29-1 and TRBJ2-5; 10 bases match TRBD2. This CDR3 has 12 amino acids. V lost 7 bases to trimming and J lost 5 bases; unmatched junction nucleotides: 4. In germline, CDR1 is SQVTM, CDR2 ANQGSEA. The chain's CDR3 is CSASSGSETQYF. Written as DNA, the CDR3 is TGCAGCGCCTCTAGCGGGAGTGAGACCCAGTACTTC.

This clonotype was observed at least ten times. V gene TRBV2 combines with J gene TRBJ1-5, with D unclear. The CDR3 has 14 amino acids. V was trimmed by 3 bases and J by 6 bases, leaving 12 bases between them. The germline V gene encodes CDR1 SNHLY and CDR2 FYNNEI. The CDR3 reads CASSDSGRAQPQHF. The CDR3 DNA is TGTGCCAGCAGTGACAGCGGAAGGGCTCAGCCCCAGCATTTT.

Comment on this clonotype: This may be a read error: a much more frequent sequence differs by one nucleotide. This chain connects TRBV15 to TRBJ2-7; D is perhaps TRBD2 (6 bases). The CDR3 is made up of 15 amino acids. Germline loops: CDR1 LNHNV, CDR2 YYDKDF (reference sequence). In DNA form, the CDR3 reads TGTGCCACCAGCAGACCTTTCGGGGACTCCCACGAGCAGTACTTC. Translated, it gives CATSRPFGDSHEQYF.

At least ten counts were recorded for this clonotype. The V call is TRBV11-3, the J call TRBJ1-1, with D unresolved. The germline gives CDR1 SGHNT, CDR2 YENEEA. This CDR3 contains 15 residues. Between the trimmed V and J ends, which lost 5 bases and 0 bases, there was a span of 13 bases. CDR3 nucleotide sequence: TGTGCCAGCAGCAACCCGGGAGCCATGAACACTGAAGCTTTCTTT. Amino acids: CASSNPGAMNTEAFF. Full variable domain (outside the CDR3, taken from reference TRBV11-3 and TRBJ1-1): EAGVVQSPRYKIIEKKQPVAFWCNPISGHNTLYWYLQNLGQGPELLIRYENEEAVDDSQLPKDRFSAERLKGVDSTLKIQPAELGDSAVYLCASSNPGAMNTEAFFGQGTRLTVV.

This clonotype was seen at least ten times. This sequence joins TRBV7-9 and TRBJ1-1; D uncertain. Trimming cost V 4 bases and J 0 bases, with 12 bases left between them. The CDR3 runs to 15 residues. CDR1 SEHNR and CDR2 FQNEAQ come from the germline V gene (reference sequence). CDR3 DNA sequence: TGTGCCAGCAGCTCCTCGGACCACATGAACACTGAAGCTTTCTTT. The encoded protein is CASSSSDHMNTEAFF.

This sequence joins TRBV19 and TRBJ2-7; D perhaps matches TRBD1 (5 bases). This CDR3 has 14 residues. Trimming pared 5 bases from V and 0 bases from J, leaving 11 bases between. From germline, CDR1 is LNHDA and CDR2 SQIVND (reference sequence). The DNA for the CDR3 is TGTGCCAGTAGTTTGACAGTACCCTCCTACGAGCAGTACTTC. Its protein is CASSLTVPSYEQYF.

The chain carries TRBV7-2 and TRBJ2-7; TRBD2 matches 10 bases. The J segment lost 2 bases and the V segment lost 2 bases, leaving 12 bases of the junction unmatched. From germline, CDR1 is SGHTA and CDR2 FQGNSA. This CDR3 contains 18 residues. The CDR3 DNA sequence: TGTGCCAGCAGCTTATGGGTTTTATTAGCGGGAGGCCCCTACGAGCAGTACTTC. Protein sequence: CASSLWVLLAGGPYEQYF. Variable domain in full (rest from reference TRBV7-2 and TRBJ2-7): GAGVSQSPSNKVTEKGKDVELRCDPISGHTALYWYRQSLGQGLEFLIYFQGNSAPDKSGLPSDRFSAERTGGSVSTLTIQRTQQEDSAVYLCASSLWVLLAGGPYEQYFGPGTRLTVT.

In this sample, this clonotype turned up many times. The gene calls are TRBV20-1 and TRBJ1-2; no reliable D call. CDR1 is DFQATT and CDR2 is SNEGSKA in the germline V gene (reference sequence). There are 13 residues in the CDR3. V was pared by 2 bases and J by 6 bases, with 13 bases between. The CDR3, as DNA: TGCAGTGCTAGATACGGGGAGATCAATGGCTACACCTTC. Protein: CSARYGEINGYTF.

The sample holds many counts of this clonotype. J is TRBJ1-2 and V is TRBV25-1, with 8 bases identical to TRBD1. This CDR3 region has 13 residues. The germline CDR1 and CDR2 sequences are MGHDK and SYGVNS. V dropped 3 bases and J dropped 8; count of bases not matched to a gene: 5. The CDR3 sequence: CASSDRGRRGYTF. The CDR3 DNA is TGTGCCAGCAGTGACAGGGGGCGCAGGGGCTACACCTTC.

Remarks on this clonotype: A junction end diverges from the germline sequence, so it may reflect a read error. The chain employs TRBV7-9 and TRBJ1-4, with no clear D. Germline CDR1 and CDR2: SEHNR and FQNEAQ (reference sequence). CDR3 length: 16 residues. CDR3 DNA: TGCGCCAGCAGCCTCGGTGTAGGGTTAGCTAATGAAAAACTGTTTTTT. Protein: CASSLGVGLANEKLFF.

In its sample, this clonotype was seen a few times. The V call is TRBV12-3 or TRBV12-4, the J call TRBJ2-2, with a tentative D call TRBD2 (5 bases). This CDR3 contains 16 residues. Trimming pared 3 bases from V and 2 bases from J, leaving 13 bases between. The CDR3: CASSFSLAENTGELFF. As DNA, the CDR3 is TGTGCCAGCAGTTTTTCGCTAGCTGAAAACACCGGGGAGCTGTTTTTT.